The rows below give T cell receptor beta chains drawn from one sample of a study of cytomegalovirus exposure and HLA in healthy donors. The table came from immunoSEQ multiplex PCR; TCRdb's copy has only in-frame clones and leaves some out. This sample has approximately 150,000 clones, with 65% to 80% found just once. Sequencing was performed on PBMCs. The source of these receptors is a man younger than 35 in good health and CMV-seropositive. The CDR3 runs from the conserved cysteine through the conserved F or W. The D gene is left open where the match is weak. Size is omitted from some rows. Given values are once, few, many or a class for expanded clones.

v_call	clone_size	cdr3_length	j_call	d_call	cdr3_nt	cdr3_aa
TRBV7-3	-	15	TRBJ2-2	TRBD1	TGTGCCAGCAGACGAGGACAGGTGAACACCGGGGAGCTGTTTTTT	CASRRGQVNTGELFF
TRBV27	-	15	TRBJ1-5	TRBD1	TGTGCCAGCAGTTTAAGACAGGGGGCTAAGGAGCCCCAGCATTTT	CASSLRQGAKEPQHF
TRBV5-5	-	16	TRBJ1-1	-	TGTGCCAGCAGCCTTACAATGGACAGAGCGAACACTGAAGCTTTCTTT	CASSLTMDRANTEAFF
TRBV27	-	14	TRBJ1-2	-	TGTGCCAGCACCCCCTTAACGGGGAATTATGGCTACACCTTC	CASTPLTGNYGYTF
TRBV5-5	-	14	TRBJ2-1	TRBD2	TGTGCCAGCAGCTTGGTGGCGGGAGTCTTTGAGCAGTTCTTC	CASSLVAGVFEQFF
TRBV10-1	-	15	TRBJ1-1	-	TGCGCCAGCAGTGAGTCTCGGGGGATGAACACTGAAGCTTTCTTT	CASSESRGMNTEAFF
TRBV4-2	-	15	TRBJ1-5	-	TGTGCCAGCAGCCCGTCCCAGGGTAGCAATCAGCCCCAGCATTTT	CASSPSQGSNQPQHF
TRBV28	-	16	TRBJ1-6	TRBD1	TGTGCCAGCAGTCTTGACCGGGACAGGGGAGATTCACCCCTCCACTTT	CASSLDRDRGDSPLHF
TRBV5-1	-	16	TRBJ2-2	-	TGCGCCAGCAGCTTGGAGTTAGCCTCGAACACCGGGGAGCTGTTTTTT	CASSLELASNTGELFF
TRBV13	-	16	TRBJ1-2	TRBD1	TGTGCCAGCAGCCTTTCCCGGGACAGGTCCCTCTATGGCTACACCTTC	CASSLSRDRSLYGYTF
TRBV7-8	-	15	TRBJ2-1	TRBD2	TGTGCCAGCAGCCCACTGGCGGGAGGGAGTAGTGAGCAGTTCTTC	CASSPLAGGSSEQFF
TRBV5-6	few	14	TRBJ2-5	-	TGTGCCAGCAGCTTGTTAGACAGCCAAGAGACCCAGTACTTC	CASSLLDSQETQYF
TRBV27	once	12	TRBJ1-4	-	TGTGCCAGCAGAACCGGGGGTGAAAAACTGTTTTTT	CASRTGGEKLFF
TRBV5-6	-	15	TRBJ1-2	-	TGTGCCAGCAGCTATCCCCCGCAGGTCGTGAGTGGCTACACCTTC	CASSYPPQVVSGYTF
TRBV6-6	-	16	TRBJ1-5	TRBD1	TGTGCCAGCAGTTCCTCAGGGGGCCGGGGCAATCAGCCCCAGCATTTT	CASSSSGGRGNQPQHF
TRBV11-1	-	15	TRBJ2-2	TRBD1	TGTGCCAGCAGCTCGGGACAGGGGGCGGCCGGGGAGCTGTTTTTT	CASSSGQGAAGELFF
TRBV5-4	-	12	TRBJ1-1	TRBD1	TGTGCCAGCAGCCTTACAGGGGCTGAAGCTTTCTTT	CASSLTGAEAFF
TRBV29-1	-	15	TRBJ2-2	TRBD1	TGCAGCGTTGCCCCCGGGACAGTATACACCGGGGAGCTGTTTTTT	CSVAPGTVYTGELFF
TRBV7-8	-	16	TRBJ2-1	-	TGTGCCAGCAGCCAGAATTCAGTTTTCTCCTACAATGAGCAGTTCTTC	CASSQNSVFSYNEQFF
TRBV2	-	17	TRBJ2-5	TRBD2	TGTGCCAGCAGGGAAGGACTAGCGGGGGGCCTCCAAGAGACCCAGTACTTC	CASREGLAGGLQETQYF
TRBV7-6	-	15	TRBJ1-4	-	TGTGCCAGCAGCTTAGATCGGGGGGTGAATGAAAAACTGTTTTTT	CASSLDRGVNEKLFF
TRBV10-3	-	13	TRBJ1-2	-	TGTGCCATCAGTGAACGGGATAACTATGGCTACACCTTC	CAISERDNYGYTF
TRBV27	-	13	TRBJ1-1	-	TGTGCCAGCAGCCGGGAGTTGAACACTGAAGCTTTCTTT	CASSRELNTEAFF
TRBV28	-	16	TRBJ1-1	TRBD1	TGTGCCAGCATCCCCGGCCTCAGGGGGATGAACACTGAAGCTTTCTTT	CASIPGLRGMNTEAFF
TRBV29-1	-	13	TRBJ1-2	-	TGCAGCGTACTTACAGGGATTTCTGAGGGCTACACCTTC	CSVLTGISEGYTF
TRBV2	once	14	TRBJ1-5	-	TGTGCCAGCAGTTTCAGACGGGAGAATCAGCCCCAGCATTTT	CASSFRRENQPQHF
TRBV10-2	-	15	TRBJ1-2	-	TGCGCCAGCAGTGAGTGGGAAGGGGCCCTCTATGGCTACACCTTC	CASSEWEGALYGYTF
TRBV6-5	few	13	TRBJ1-1	-	TGTGCCAGCAGTTACTCGCGGGAGACTGAAGCTTTCTTT	CASSYSRETEAFF
TRBV19	-	13	TRBJ1-2	-	TGTGCCAGTAGTATACAGGGCTACTATGGCTACACCTTC	CASSIQGYYGYTF
TRBV19	-	15	TRBJ1-4	-	TGTGCCAGTAGTATGTCGGGGTTGACGAGTGAAAAACTGTTTTTT	CASSMSGLTSEKLFF
TRBV13	-	15	TRBJ1-4	TRBD1	TGTGCCAGCAGCCTCGGGACAGTTGCTAATGAAAAACTGTTTTTT	CASSLGTVANEKLFF
TRBV11-3	once	15	TRBJ1-1	TRBD1	TGTGCCAGCAGCTTAACCCAGGGGGCCGAGAAGAAAGCTTTCTTT	CASSLTQGAEKKAFF
TRBV5-1	-	16	TRBJ2-3	-	TGCGCCAGCAGCACGCAAGGGGCCCTAACCACAGATACGCAGTATTTT	CASSTQGALTTDTQYF
TRBV10-3	-	14	TRBJ2-5	-	TGTGCCATCAGTGTCTCCCTTTCGGGGGAGACCCAGTACTTC	CAISVSLSGETQYF
TRBV13	-	14	TRBJ1-4	-	TGTGCCAGCAGCTTGAGAGCAACTAATGAAAAACTGTTTTTT	CASSLRATNEKLFF
TRBV27	-	17	TRBJ1-6	TRBD1	TGTGCCAGCAGTTTATATGGCCTGGGACAGATTAATTCACCCCTCCACTTT	CASSLYGLGQINSPLHF
TRBV4-2	-	17	TRBJ2-2	-	TGTGCCAGCAGCCAAGAGGCCCGCCTAGATAACACCGGGGAGCTGTTTTTT	CASSQEARLDNTGELFF
TRBV5-6	-	15	TRBJ2-2	-	TGTGCCAGCAGCCTTTCACAGGGGAACACCGGGGAGCTGTTTTTT	CASSLSQGNTGELFF
TRBV10-3	-	13	TRBJ1-5	-	TGTGCCATCAGTGATACTGAGGGTCAGCCCCAGCATTTT	CAISDTEGQPQHF
TRBV5-1	-	15	TRBJ2-1	-	TGCGCCAGCAGCTTGGCCCCGGGAGCCTACAATGAGCAGTTCTTC	CASSLAPGAYNEQFF
TRBV6-6	-	13	TRBJ1-4	-	TGTGCCAGCGATAAGGGGGCTAATGAAAAACTGTTTTTT	CASDKGANEKLFF